The 27 T cell receptor beta chains below were found in one sample sequenced in a study of T cell changes during pregnancy in multiple sclerosis. Assay used: immunoSEQ multiplex PCR; TCRdb lists only in-frame clones, some missing. This sample has roughly 110,000 clones, with 80% to 95% found just once. This specimen was peripheral blood, taken in the third trimester of pregnancy. These receptors originate from a female donor in good health, enrolled as a control in a pregnancy study.

V usage is TRBV18 and J usage is TRBJ1-5; 10 bases align to TRBD1. Per germline, CDR1 KGHSH and CDR2 LQKENI. With V trimmed by 0 bases and J by 2 bases, 7 bases remained unmatched. This CDR3 comprises 18 residues. The CDR3 nucleotides read TGTGCCAGCTCACCACCGGGACAGGGGAGAGTAGGCAATCAGCCCCAGCATTTT. Translating it yields CASSPPGQGRVGNQPQHF.

This chain uses TRBV11-3 with TRBJ1-2, with TRBD1 as a possible D gene (5 bases). The germline gives CDR1 SGHNT, CDR2 YENEEA. V was pared by 5 bases and J by 2 bases, with 15 bases between. The CDR3 covers 15 residues. The chain's CDR3 is CASSLRGDGNYGYTF. DNA for the CDR3: TGTGCCAGCAGCCTCCGGGGGGACGGAAACTATGGCTACACCTTC.

The chain has TRBV9 and TRBJ1-2; D may be TRBD1 (5 bases). The ends were cut back, 7 bases at V and 8 bases at J, with 12 bases in the middle. There are 11 residues in the CDR3. Germline CDR1 and CDR2: SGDLS and YYNGEE. CDR3 nucleotides: TGTGCCAGCGGGGGGGACGGCGGCTACACCTTC. This codes for CASGGDGGYTF.

This clone was picked up one time. The genes are TRBV19 and TRBJ2-1, with TRBD2 as a possible D gene (5 bases). CDR3 size: 15 residues. Trimming cost V 10 bases and J 2 bases, with 18 bases left between them. Germline CDR1 LNHDA, CDR2 SQIVND (reference sequence). The CDR3 nucleotides read TGTGCCACCGAGAATTCGGGAAACCCCTACAATGAGCAGTTCTTC. Its protein product is CATENSGNPYNEQFF.

This rearrangement joins TRBV27 to TRBJ2-7; D possibly corresponds to TRBD1 (6 bases). Germline V gene data show CDR1 as MNHEY and CDR2 as SMNVEV (reference sequence). The CDR3 runs to 16 residues. Trimming pared 0 bases from V and 0 bases from J, leaving 12 bases between. The CDR3 sequence is CASSLSRTDISYEQYF. The CDR3 nucleotides are TGTGCCAGCAGTTTATCGAGGACAGACATCTCCTACGAGCAGTACTTC.

The V and J genes are TRBV4-3 and TRBJ1-3, with D perhaps matching TRBD1 (5 bases). Trimming removed 1 base at V and 2 bases at J, with 24 bases between. The CDR3 length is 20 residues. Germline loops: CDR1 LGHNA, CDR2 YSLEER. This chain's CDR3 is CASSQALGQYRAEAGNTIYF. The CDR3 bases are TGCGCCAGCAGCCAAGCCCTCGGACAATACCGAGCCGAAGCTGGAAACACCATATATTTT.

This clone appeared once. The chain joins TRBV6-5 to TRBJ1-1, with D hard to call. Germline values: CDR1 MNHEY, CDR2 SVGAGI. V was trimmed by 10 bases and J by 6 bases, leaving 9 bases between them. The CDR3 runs 10 residues. CDR3 in amino acids: CANGVAEAFF. For the CDR3, the DNA is TGTGCCAACGGTGTGGCTGAAGCTTTCTTT.

The chain carries TRBV27 and TRBJ1-4, with D unresolved. The length of the CDR3 is 12 residues. V gave up 4 bases and J gave up 12 bases, with 12 bases separating them. CDR1 and CDR2 (germline): MNHEY, SMNVEV (reference sequence). CDR3 region: CASSSVSRELFF. DNA for the CDR3: TGTGCCAGCAGTTCTGTTTCGCGTGAACTGTTTTTT.

This clone was seen once. CDR3 in DNA: TGCAGCGTGAGGGGGACAGCTTCTATGAACACCGGGGAGCTGTTTTTT. It is translated as CSVRGTASMNTGELFF. This chain connects TRBV29-1 to TRBJ2-2; 7 bases match TRBD1. Trimming at V came to 6 bases and at J to 1 base, leaving 11 bases not matched to a gene. The CDR3 contains 16 residues. CDR1 and CDR2 (germline): SQVTM, ANQGSEA.

The chain joins TRBV7-2 to TRBJ2-3, with D hard to call. Germline V gene lookup returns CDR1 SGHTA and CDR2 FQGNSA. Between the trimmed V and J ends, which lost 1 base and 10 bases, there was a span of 18 bases. The CDR3 loop spans 15 amino acids. The CDR3 DNA reads TGTGCCAGCAGCTTAGACCCGGGTCGTTCCCGGGCGCAGTATTTT. It yields the protein CASSLDPGRSRAQYF.

This chain links TRBV4-3 with TRBJ2-7; 7 nucleotides match TRBD1. J gave up 0 bases and V 1 base, and 9 bases lay outside the gene matches. This CDR3 has 17 residues. CDR1 is LGHNA and CDR2 is YSLEER in the germline V gene. The CDR3 region has the DNA TGCGCCAGCAGCCAAGGTCGGGGCAGGGGGATCTCCTACGAGCAGTACTTC. As protein: CASSQGRGRGISYEQYF.

This clone was detected once. The rearrangement links TRBV5-4 to TRBJ1-2, with TRBD1 identical over 7 bases. CDR1 and CDR2 (germline): SGHNT, YYREEE (reference sequence). V was clipped by 4 bases and J by 2 bases; unmatched bases: 5. The CDR3 runs 14 residues. The CDR3 DNA reads TGTGCCAGCAGCACGGGGACAGCGAACTATGGCTACACCTTC. It codes for CASSTGTANYGYTF.

The chain couples TRBV10-3 to TRBJ1-3, with a tentative D call TRBD1 (5 bases). The CDR3 length is 16 residues. Germline-derived CDR1 and CDR2 are ENHRY and SYGVKD. Trimming stripped 2 bases from V and 2 bases from J, with 13 bases between. CDR3 nucleotide sequence: TGTGCCATCAGTGAGACGTCACAGGACCCTGGAAACACCATATATTTT. Encoded protein: CAISETSQDPGNTIYF.

The chain links TRBV18 to TRBJ1-1; D is ambiguous. Between the trimmed V and J ends, which lost 2 bases and 5 bases, there was a span of 12 bases. Germline assignment: CDR1 KGHSH and CDR2 LQKENI. The length of the CDR3 is 14 residues. Here the CDR3 DNA reads TGTGCCAGCTCACCAATACAGTCAAAAACTGAAGCTTTCTTT. The encoded protein is CASSPIQSKTEAFF.

This chain joins TRBV19 and TRBJ1-5, with a weak D call TRBD1 (5 bases). Germline CDR1 is LNHDA and CDR2 is SQIVND (reference sequence). The CDR3 totals 14 residues. V lost 6 bases, J lost 7 bases, and 16 bases lay in between. CDR3 region: CASSDLQVDQPQHF. CDR3 sequence (DNA): TGTGCCAGTAGCGACCTACAGGTTGACCAGCCCCAGCATTTT. The full variable domain, in which reference TRBV19 and TRBJ1-5 provide the parts outside the CDR3, is DGGITQSPKYLFRKEGQNVTLSCEQNLNHDAMYWYRQDPGQGLRLIYYSQIVNDFQKGDIAEGYSVSREKKESFPLTVTSAQKNPTAFYLCASSDLQVDQPQHFGDGTRLSIL.

The chain employs TRBV5-1 and TRBJ2-1; D is uncertain. Trimming left V 4 bases short and J 0 bases short, with 11 bases between. The CDR3 consists of 15 residues. Looked up from germline, CDR1 is SGHRS and CDR2 is YFSETQ. The CDR3 sequence is CASSLDPSSYNEQFF. The CDR3 DNA sequence: TGCGCCAGCAGCCTGGACCCGAGCTCCTACAATGAGCAGTTCTTC.

The genes are TRBV5-8 and TRBJ1-2; D not resolved. Trimming took 4 bases from V and 0 from J, leaving 13 bases between them. The CDR3 covers 15 residues. Germline V gene data show CDR1 as SGHTS and CDR2 as YDEGEE. CDR3 DNA sequence: TGTGCCAGCAGCCGGAGCGGCAGCTCTAACTATGGCTACACCTTC. The encoded protein is CASSRSGSSNYGYTF.

In this sample, this clone turned up once. J is TRBJ2-5 and V is TRBV30, with TRBD2 matching over 7 bases. This CDR3 has 12 amino acids. Germline V gene data show CDR1 as GTSNPN and CDR2 as SVGIG (reference sequence). The ends lost 2 bases at V and 5 bases at J; junction bases unmatched: 2. The CDR3 region is CAWSPRGETQYF. The CDR3 DNA follows: TGTGCCTGGAGTCCGCGGGGGGAGACCCAGTACTTC.

The chain joins TRBV30 to TRBJ1-2; D is possibly TRBD1 (6 bases). The germline V gene has CDR1 GTSNPN and CDR2 SVGIG (reference sequence). V was trimmed by 2 bases and J by 2 bases, leaving 15 bases between them. This CDR3 spans 15 amino acids. The CDR3 loop is CAWSPDSGTNYGYTF. In DNA form, the CDR3 reads TGTGCCTGGAGTCCCGATTCAGGGACAAACTATGGCTACACCTTC.

CDR3 residues: CASSIHRGSYGYTF. CDR3 in DNA: TGTGCCAGTAGTATTCACAGGGGAAGCTATGGCTACACCTTC. The chain links TRBV19 to TRBJ1-2; 7 bases agree with TRBD1. CDR3 length equals 14 residues. Germline V lookup: CDR1 LNHDA, CDR2 SQIVND (reference sequence). The V gene end was trimmed by 3 bases and the J gene end by 4 bases; junction bases not matched to a gene: 5.

The chain joins TRBV27 to TRBJ2-7, with 9 bases matching TRBD2. CDR3 length: 16 amino acids. Germline CDR1 MNHEY, CDR2 SMNVEV (reference sequence). With V trimmed by 3 bases and J by 0 bases, 6 bases remained unmatched. The CDR3 nucleotides are TGTGCCAGCAGTTTCGGTGCTAGCGGGGTCTCCTACGAGCAGTACTTC. Residues: CASSFGASGVSYEQYF.

CDR3 DNA: TGTGCCTGGAGTGAGGGAGGCAATCAGCCCCAGCATTTT. Translated, it gives CAWSEGGNQPQHF. The chain uses TRBV30 and TRBJ1-5; unclear D gene. The germline gives CDR1 GTSNPN, CDR2 SVGIG (reference sequence). V lost 1 base and J 2 bases, leaving 6 bases between the germline ends. There are 13 residues in the CDR3.

The genes are TRBV5-1 and TRBJ2-2; D gene ambiguous. The CDR3 covers 16 residues. V lost 0 bases to trimming and J lost 2 bases, with 11 bases between them. CDR1 and CDR2 from the germline V gene are SGHRS and YFSETQ. The CDR3 protein is CASSLGLVTNTGELFF. The CDR3 DNA is TGCGCCAGCAGCTTGGGTCTAGTTACAAACACCGGGGAGCTGTTTTTT.

This chain connects TRBV6-1 to TRBJ1-3, with D unclear. The CDR3 has 12 residues. V dropped 6 bases and J dropped 2 bases, with 5 bases sitting between them. Germline V lookup: CDR1 MNHNS, CDR2 SASEGT. The CDR3 sequence is CASRAAGNTIYF. For the CDR3, the DNA is TGTGCCAGCAGGGCGGCTGGAAACACCATATATTTT.

V and J are TRBV27 and TRBJ1-4; 7 bases fit TRBD1. Trimming took 5 bases from V and 3 from J; bases not matched to a gene: 6. Germline values: CDR1 MNHEY, CDR2 SMNVEV (reference sequence). This CDR3 has 15 amino acids. CDR3 sequence (DNA): TGTGCCAGCAGTGTTACAGGGGAGTCTAATGAAAAACTGTTTTTT. Translated, it gives CASSVTGESNEKLFF. The full variable domain, rest sourced from reference TRBV27 and TRBJ1-4, is EAQVTQNPRYLITVTGKKLTVTCSQNMNHEYMSWYRQDPGLGLRQIYYSMNVEVTDKGDVPEGYKVSRKEKRNFPLILESPSPNQTSLYFCASSVTGESNEKLFFGSGTQLSVL.

The chain uses TRBV18 and TRBJ1-2; the D gene is possibly TRBD1 (5 bases). The V and J ends lost 2 bases and 5 bases respectively, with 9 bases between them. The CDR3 is 13 amino acids. Germline loops: CDR1 KGHSH, CDR2 LQKENI. The CDR3 spells CASSPDRQYGYTF. In nucleotides, the CDR3 is TGTGCCAGCTCACCAGATCGACAGTATGGCTACACCTTC. Full variable domain (rest looked up from reference TRBV18 and TRBJ1-2): NAGVMQNPRHLVRRRGQEARLRCSPMKGHSHVYWYRQLPEEGLKFMVYLQKENIIDESGMPKERFSAEFPKEGPSILRIQQVVRGDSAAYFCASSPDRQYGYTFGSGTRLTVV.

The chain couples TRBV7-3 to TRBJ2-5, with 8 bases aligning to TRBD1. Germline assignment: CDR1 SGHTA and CDR2 FQGTGA. This CDR3 has 17 residues. The V and J ends lost 2 bases and 5 bases, in that order; junction bases with no gene match: 13. This chain's CDR3 is CASSLSVMQGAGETQYF. CDR3 in DNA: TGTGCCAGCAGCTTATCTGTCATGCAGGGGGCAGGGGAGACCCAGTACTTC.